This passage covers 26 T cell receptor beta chains from one sample sequenced in a study of blood T cell repertoires in COVID-19. TCRdb keeps only in-frame clones here, not all; method: immunoSEQ multiplex PCR. This table holds 250,000 to 350,000 clones, roughly 89% found once. Sequencing input: peripheral blood. These receptors originate from a woman aged 40 to 49 who had recovered from COVID-19.

The rearrangement uses TRBV9 and TRBJ1-3, with D uncertain. The CDR3 length is 16 residues. Deletions cut 0 bases from V and 3 bases from J, with 13 bases between. Germline V gene data show CDR1 as SGDLS and CDR2 as YYNGEE. The CDR3 spells CASSVDSPRDGNTIYF. As DNA, the CDR3 is TGTGCCAGCAGCGTAGATTCCCCCCGGGATGGAAACACCATATATTTT. The whole variable domain, remainder taken from reference TRBV9 and TRBJ1-3, is DSGVTQTPKHLITATGQRVTLRCSPRSGDLSVYWYQQSLDQGLQFLIQYYNGEERAKGNILERFSAQQFPDLHSELNLSSLELGDSALYFCASSVDSPRDGNTIYFGEGSWLTVV.

V usage is TRBV5-1 and J usage is TRBJ2-7; D is possibly TRBD1 (6 bases). The CDR3 spans 15 residues. Germline V gives CDR1 SGHRS, CDR2 YFSETQ. V was pared by 5 bases and J by 5 bases, with 20 bases between. The CDR3 DNA is TGCGCCAGCAGAGGTACTATCGACAGGTTCCACGAGCAGTACTTC. It specifies CASRGTIDRFHEQYF.

The chain has TRBV30 and TRBJ1-2; no clear D gene. The length of the CDR3 is 12 residues. V gave up 0 bases and J gave up 8 bases, with 10 bases separating them. Germline V CDR1 and CDR2: GTSNPN, SVGIG (reference sequence). The CDR3 region has the DNA TGTGCCTGGAGTGTACCAGTCCGCGGCTACACCTTC. Protein: CAWSVPVRGYTF.

This clone was picked up one time. This chain connects TRBV2 to TRBJ2-7; maybe TRBD2 (6 bases). The CDR3 loop spans 14 amino acids. CDR1 and CDR2 from the germline V gene are SNHLY and FYNNEI. With 6 bases removed from V and 4 bases from J, the gap between germline ends came to 16 bases. The CDR3 DNA reads TGTGCCAGCAGCCGAGAAACGGGAGAGTACGAGCAGTACTTC. It codes for CASSRETGEYEQYF.

The genes are TRBV19 and TRBJ2-1; 16 bases are a match to TRBD2. Germline lookup yields CDR1 LNHDA and CDR2 SQIVND (reference sequence). There are 16 residues in the CDR3. Losses at the gene ends were 6 bases for V and 6 bases for J; bases not matched to a gene: 5. The CDR3 sequence: CASRGTSGRAANEQFF. CDR3 nucleotide sequence: TGTGCCAGTAGGGGGACTAGCGGGAGGGCGGCCAATGAGCAGTTCTTC.

The V call is TRBV27, the J call TRBJ1-1; D call uncertain. The V end was cut by 1 base, the J end by 3 bases, with 6 bases between. The CDR3 spans 13 residues. CDR1 MNHEY and CDR2 SMNVEV come from the germline V gene (reference sequence). This CDR3 is CASSLYRDTEAFF. The CDR3 DNA reads as TGTGCCAGCAGTTTATACCGGGACACTGAAGCTTTCTTT.

The chain uses TRBV3-1 (or the pseudogene TRBV3-2) and TRBJ2-4; D remains ambiguous. Germline assignment: CDR1 LGHDT and CDR2 YNNKEL (reference sequence). Trimming left V 6 bases short and J 0 bases short, with 12 bases between. The CDR3 extends over 15 amino acids. Here the CDR3 DNA reads TGTGCCAGCAGGGAAAGTGGGCTAGCCAAAAACATTCAGTACTTC. The encoded protein is CASRESGLAKNIQYF.

The rearrangement uses TRBV24-1 and TRBJ1-1; D gene uncertain. The germline V and J ends were trimmed by 4 bases and 5 bases, with 10 bases remaining between them. This CDR3 is built from 13 residues. In germline, CDR1 is KGHDR, CDR2 SFDVKD. The CDR3 DNA sequence: TGTGCCACCAGTGACCCTCTAAATACTGAAGCTTTCTTT. Protein: CATSDPLNTEAFF.

The chain combines TRBV9 with TRBJ2-7; 8 positions match TRBD1. The length of the CDR3 is 15 residues. The germline V gene has CDR1 SGDLS and CDR2 YYNGEE. Losses at the gene ends were 3 bases for V and 3 bases for J; bases not matched to a gene: 8. For the CDR3, the DNA is TGTGCCAGCAGCGGTCCGACAGGGGCCAACTACGAGCAGTACTTC. It yields the protein CASSGPTGANYEQYF.

The V gene is TRBV28, the J gene TRBJ1-3; D may be TRBD1 (6 bases). The ends were cut back, 3 bases at V and 2 bases at J, with 8 bases in the middle. Per the germline V gene, CDR1 is MDHEN and CDR2 is SYDVKM. The CDR3 totals 14 residues. CDR3 in DNA: TGTGCCAGCAGTTTTCAGGGGCCTGGAAACACCATATATTTT. It codes for CASSFQGPGNTIYF.

The chain is built from TRBV5-1 and TRBJ1-5; D may be TRBD1 (6 bases). The germline gives CDR1 SGHRS, CDR2 YFSETQ. The CDR3 sequence is 18 residues long. With 0 bases removed from V and 0 bases from J, the gap between germline ends came to 16 bases. This CDR3 is CASSLEPRGVRSNQPQHF. DNA of the CDR3: TGCGCCAGCAGCTTGGAACCCAGGGGAGTGCGTAGCAATCAGCCCCAGCATTTT.

The rearrangement uses TRBV6-2 or TRBV6-3 and TRBJ1-2; D unclear. This CDR3 has 12 amino acids. CDR1 is MNHEY, CDR2 SVGEGT, per germline. The V and J ends lost 5 bases and 8 bases respectively, with 12 bases between them. The CDR3 reads CASSKEGGGYTF. The DNA of the CDR3 is TGTGCCAGCAGTAAAGAAGGCGGGGGCTACACCTTC.

This CDR3 reads CATSDESGTEAFF. Here the CDR3 DNA reads TGTGCCACCAGTGATGAGTCGGGCACTGAAGCTTTCTTT. The V gene is TRBV24-1, the J gene TRBJ1-1; D unclear. Trimming stripped 3 bases from V and 4 bases from J, with 8 bases between. Germline lookup yields CDR1 KGHDR and CDR2 SFDVKD. This CDR3 comprises 13 residues.

The V and J genes are TRBV18 and TRBJ2-3; TRBD2 might be the D (6 bases). Trimming left V 5 bases short and J 3 bases short, with 15 bases between. This CDR3 is 15 amino acids long. The V gene's germline CDR1 is KGHSH and CDR2 LQKENI. The CDR3 protein is CASSAPEGGTDTQYF. The CDR3 nucleotides read TGTGCCAGCTCAGCCCCGGAGGGCGGGACAGATACGCAGTATTTT.

This chain joins TRBV4-1 and TRBJ2-1, with 11 bases aligning to TRBD2. Germline trimming cut 1 base from V and 5 bases from J; bases unmatched to any gene: 1. The CDR3 has 15 residues. From germline, CDR1 is MGHRA and CDR2 YSYEKL. CDR3 DNA sequence: TGCGCCAGCAGCCAAGGACTAGCGGGACACAATGAGCAGTTCTTC. This sequence encodes CASSQGLAGHNEQFF.

V usage is TRBV11-3 and J usage is TRBJ2-7, with 7 bases identical to TRBD2. V was clipped by 4 bases and J by 4 bases; unmatched bases: 4. Germline assignment: CDR1 SGHNT and CDR2 YENEEA. The CDR3 loop spans 13 amino acids. The DNA for the CDR3 is TGTGCCAGCAGCTCAGGACTAGTTTACGAGCAGTACTTC. It is translated as CASSSGLVYEQYF.

The chain combines TRBV11-3 with TRBJ1-2; TRBD1 matches at 7 bases. The CDR3 extends over 13 amino acids. Germline CDR1 is SGHNT and CDR2 is YENEEA. V gave up 4 bases and J gave up 4 bases; unmatched junction bases: 3. In DNA, the CDR3 is TGTGCCAGCAGCTCGGGACAGACCTATGGCTACACCTTC. Protein: CASSSGQTYGYTF.

Written as DNA, the CDR3 is TGTGCCAGCAGCCTTCAGGGATACACAGATACGCAGTATTTT. Residues: CASSLQGYTDTQYF. This rearrangement joins TRBV7-8 to TRBJ2-3; perhaps TRBD1 as D (5 bases). Germline V CDR1 and CDR2: SGHVS, FQNEAQ. V lost 5 bases and J 2 bases, leaving 11 bases between the germline ends. The length of the CDR3 is 14 residues.

This rearrangement joins TRBV5-1 to TRBJ2-7, with 14 nucleotides matching TRBD2. In germline, CDR1 is SGHRS, CDR2 YFSETQ. V lost 4 bases, J lost 7 bases, and 7 bases stayed unmatched. The CDR3 contains 15 residues. CDR3 sequence (DNA): TGCGCCAGCAGCCGGGGGACTAGCGGGAGTGGGGAGCAGTACTTC. As protein: CASSRGTSGSGEQYF.

The chain uses TRBV29-1 and TRBJ2-7; D not resolved. The CDR3 extends over 13 amino acids. Trimming stripped 2 bases from V and 0 bases from J, with 8 bases between. The germline V gene has CDR1 SQVTM and CDR2 ANQGSEA. CDR3 sequence (DNA): TGCAGCGTTGAACCAGACAACTCCTACGAGCAGTACTTC. Protein: CSVEPDNSYEQYF.

This rearrangement joins TRBV29-1 to TRBJ1-2; D gene ambiguous. Looked up from germline, CDR1 is SQVTM and CDR2 is ANQGSEA. This CDR3 is built from 15 residues. Trimming removed 5 bases at V and 0 bases at J, with 16 bases between. Here the CDR3 reads CSVTNSEIANYGYTF. In nucleotides, the CDR3 is TGCAGCGTTACCAATTCGGAGATTGCTAACTATGGCTACACCTTC.

There are a few counts of this clone. V usage is TRBV4-2 and J usage is TRBJ1-5; 7 nucleotides agree with TRBD1. J gave up 0 bases and V 0 bases, and 8 bases lay outside the gene matches. CDR1 and CDR2 from the germline V gene are LGHNA and YNFKEQ. The CDR3 is 18 amino acids. This CDR3 reads CASSQEARGTYSNQPQHF. CDR3 coding DNA: TGTGCCAGCAGCCAAGAGGCCAGGGGGACCTATAGCAATCAGCCCCAGCATTTT.

The rearrangement joins TRBV19 to TRBJ2-2; TRBD2 might be the D (5 bases). Trimming shortened V by 1 base and J by 3 bases, and 12 bases separated the two germline ends. Per the germline V gene, CDR1 is LNHDA and CDR2 is SQIVND (reference sequence). This CDR3 has 16 residues. The CDR3 is CASSIVPGLDTGELFF. For the CDR3, the DNA is TGTGCCAGTAGTATAGTACCGGGGTTGGACACCGGGGAGCTGTTTTTT.

This sequence joins TRBV5-4 and TRBJ2-3; TRBD2 agrees at 11 bases. V lost 4 bases, J lost 5 bases, and 6 bases stayed unmatched. Germline V gene data show CDR1 as SGHNT and CDR2 as YYREEE (reference sequence). The CDR3 sequence is 15 residues long. CDR3 bases: TGTGCCAGCAGCAGCACCGGGACTAGCGGAGATACGCAGTATTTT. This sequence encodes CASSSTGTSGDTQYF.

This chain links TRBV5-1 with TRBJ1-4, with a weak D call TRBD1 (5 bases). Deletions cut 4 bases from V and 7 bases from J, with 20 bases between. Per the germline V gene, CDR1 is SGHRS and CDR2 is YFSETQ. The CDR3 is 16 amino acids. Here the CDR3 reads CASSPGIIWRGEKLFF. CDR3 coding DNA: TGCGCCAGCAGCCCCGGGATTATTTGGAGGGGTGAAAAACTGTTTTTT.

CDR3 sequence: CASSPDRGQRETQYF. CDR3 sequence (DNA): TGTGCCAGCAGCCCAGACAGGGGGCAACGGGAGACCCAGTACTTC. This chain links TRBV6-5 with TRBJ2-5, with 10 bases identical to TRBD1. The germline gives CDR1 MNHEY, CDR2 SVGAGI. Losses at the gene ends were 6 bases for V and 5 bases for J; bases not matched to a gene: 9. The CDR3 is 15 residues long.